The source of this T cell receptor (beta chain) is a study of T cell changes during pregnancy in multiple sclerosis (dated by TCRdb to between 2018 and 2021). Study-level background: Changes in the T cell repertoire over the course of pregnancy were examined in this study in women with multiple sclerosis.

To prepare the library, the immunoSEQ multiplex PCR assay was applied. The source is immuneACCESS, and TCRdb retained only in-frame sequences with V and J called. Part of the clones is not carried over; for the studies checked, unresolved V genes explain less than half of this, and the remainder is unexplained. This sample gives tens of thousands of clones in total; roughly 92% of them show up just once. The ten largest clones add up to 2.8% of the sample. With regard to this clone: Its target antigen remains unknown. Base qualities are not at hand, and no much larger clone is one base apart.

The CDR3, cysteine through phenylalanine, is 17 amino acids long. Of the read, only the CDR3 DNA is kept; its 51 bases are in frame from base 1. The V end loses 2 bases and the J end loses 1 base, and a stretch of 12 bases separates them. Per the germline V gene, MDHEN is the CDR1 and SYDVKM is the CDR2. This specimen was peripheral blood, taken in the third trimester of pregnancy. Recombination joined TRBV28 with TRBJ1-6; a confident D gene designation cannot be given. The sequence came from a female donor in good health, enrolled as a control in a pregnancy study. The CDR3 here reads CASSLVRGRSYNSPLHF. The sequenced DNA: TGTGCCAGCAGTTTAGTCCGGGGTCGTTCCTATAATTCACCCCTCCACTTT.